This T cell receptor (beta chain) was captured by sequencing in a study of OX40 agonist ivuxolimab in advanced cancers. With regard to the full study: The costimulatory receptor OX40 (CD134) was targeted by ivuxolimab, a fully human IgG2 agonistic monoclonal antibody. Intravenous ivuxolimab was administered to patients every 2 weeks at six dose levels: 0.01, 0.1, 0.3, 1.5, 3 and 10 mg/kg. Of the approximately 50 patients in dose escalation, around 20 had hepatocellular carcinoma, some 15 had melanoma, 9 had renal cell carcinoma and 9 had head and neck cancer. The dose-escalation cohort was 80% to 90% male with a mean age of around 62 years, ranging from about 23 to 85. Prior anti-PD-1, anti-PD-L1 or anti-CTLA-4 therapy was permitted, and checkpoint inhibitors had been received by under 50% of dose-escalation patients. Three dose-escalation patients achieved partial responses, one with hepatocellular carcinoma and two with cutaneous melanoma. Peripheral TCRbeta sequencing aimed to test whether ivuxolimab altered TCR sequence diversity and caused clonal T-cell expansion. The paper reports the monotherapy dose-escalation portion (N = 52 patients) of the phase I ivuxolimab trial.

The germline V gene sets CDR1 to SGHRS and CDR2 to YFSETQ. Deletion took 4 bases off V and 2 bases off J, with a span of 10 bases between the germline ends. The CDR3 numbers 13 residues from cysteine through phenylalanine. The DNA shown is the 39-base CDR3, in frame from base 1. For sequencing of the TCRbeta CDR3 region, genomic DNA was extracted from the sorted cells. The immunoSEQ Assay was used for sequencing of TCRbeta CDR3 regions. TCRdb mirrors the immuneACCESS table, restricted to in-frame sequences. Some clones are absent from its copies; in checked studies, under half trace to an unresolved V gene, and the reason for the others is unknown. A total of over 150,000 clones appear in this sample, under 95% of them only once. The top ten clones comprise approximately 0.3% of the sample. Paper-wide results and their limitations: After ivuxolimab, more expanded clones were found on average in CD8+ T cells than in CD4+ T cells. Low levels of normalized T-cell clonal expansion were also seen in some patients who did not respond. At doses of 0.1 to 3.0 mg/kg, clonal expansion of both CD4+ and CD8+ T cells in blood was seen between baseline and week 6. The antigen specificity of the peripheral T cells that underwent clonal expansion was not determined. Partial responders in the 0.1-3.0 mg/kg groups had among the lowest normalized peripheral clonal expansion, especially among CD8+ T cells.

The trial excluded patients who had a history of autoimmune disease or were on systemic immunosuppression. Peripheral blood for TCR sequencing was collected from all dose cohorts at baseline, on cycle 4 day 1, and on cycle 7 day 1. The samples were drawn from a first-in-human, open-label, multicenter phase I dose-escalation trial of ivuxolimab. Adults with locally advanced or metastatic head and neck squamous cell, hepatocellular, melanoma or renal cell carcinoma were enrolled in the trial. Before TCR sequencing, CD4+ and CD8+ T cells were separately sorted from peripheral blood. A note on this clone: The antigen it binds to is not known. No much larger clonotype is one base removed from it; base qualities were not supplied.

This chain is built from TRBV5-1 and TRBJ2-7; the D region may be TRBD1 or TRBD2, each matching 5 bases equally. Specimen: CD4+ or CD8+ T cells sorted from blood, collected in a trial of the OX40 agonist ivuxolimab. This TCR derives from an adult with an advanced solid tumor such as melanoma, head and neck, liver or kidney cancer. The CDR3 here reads CASSRDGAYEQYF. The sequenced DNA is TGCGCCAGCAGCCGGGACGGTGCCTACGAGCAGTACTTC.